One and the same sample provided the 8 T cell receptor beta chains below, sequenced in a study of blood T cell repertoires in COVID-19. Only in-frame clones appear in the TCRdb table, and some are missing; sequencing was by immunoSEQ multiplex PCR. The sample records approximately 80,000 clones, approximately 85% being singletons. Sequenced input: peripheral blood. These receptors were collected from a woman of 80 years or more with COVID-19, enrolled during active disease.

The chain's CDR3 is CASSSNRGEYGYTF. The DNA for the CDR3 is TGTGCCAGCAGCTCTAACAGGGGGGAATATGGCTACACCTTC. The chain links TRBV5-5 to TRBJ1-2; 8 bases are shared with TRBD1. After removal of 3 bases from V and 5 bases from J, the junction contained 6 bases not matched to a gene. The CDR3 has 14 amino acids. CDR1 is SGHKS and CDR2 is YYEKEE in the germline V gene (reference sequence).

This chain joins TRBV28 and TRBJ1-5, with 7 bases fitting TRBD1. This CDR3 has 12 amino acids. Losses at the gene ends were 5 bases for V and 6 bases for J; bases not matched to a gene: 1. The germline gives CDR1 MDHEN, CDR2 SYDVKM. The CDR3 loop is CASSNRGQPQHF. The DNA for the CDR3 is TGTGCCAGCAGTAACAGGGGTCAGCCCCAGCATTTT.

The chain is built from TRBV4-1 and TRBJ1-2, with 9 nucleotides matching TRBD1. This CDR3 spans 16 amino acids. Looked up from germline, CDR1 is MGHRA and CDR2 is YSYEKL. The V segment lost 4 bases and the J segment 5 bases; nucleotides outside the gene matches: 11. CDR3 in amino acids: CASSLTRTGGDYGYTF. CDR3 nucleotide sequence: TGCGCCAGCAGCCTAACCCGTACAGGGGGCGATTATGGCTACACCTTC.

This clone was seen more than once but under ten times. J is TRBJ2-5 and V is TRBV29-1; a weak D match, TRBD2 (7 bases). Per the germline V gene, CDR1 is SQVTM and CDR2 is ANQGSEA. The V end was cut by 4 bases, the J end by 5 bases, with 14 bases between. This CDR3 is built from 13 residues. The CDR3 loop is CSVVKGGTETQYF. The DNA for the CDR3 is TGCAGCGTTGTTAAGGGGGGGACGGAGACCCAGTACTTC. The whole variable domain, filled in from reference TRBV29-1 and TRBJ2-5, reads SAVISQKPSRDICQRGTSLTIQCQVDSQVTMMFWYRQQPGQSLTLIATANQGSEATYESGFVIDKFPISRPNLTFSTLTVSNMSPEDSSIYLCSVVKGGTETQYFGPGTRLLVL.

The chain links TRBV30 to TRBJ2-4, with a weak D call TRBD1 (6 bases). The V and J ends lost 3 bases and 0 bases respectively, with 9 bases between them. In germline, CDR1 is GTSNPN, CDR2 SVGIG (reference sequence). The CDR3 consists of 14 residues. Here the CDR3 reads CAWSIGGAKNIQYF. Here the CDR3 DNA reads TGTGCCTGGAGCATAGGGGGAGCCAAAAACATTCAGTACTTC.

The rearrangement joins TRBV7-9 to TRBJ1-2; D is possibly TRBD1 (5 bases). V lost 1 base and J 4 bases, leaving 7 bases between the germline ends. The CDR3 has 13 residues. CDR1 and CDR2 (germline): SEHNR, FQNEAQ (reference sequence). The CDR3 region has the DNA TGTGCCAGCAGCTTAGACAGGTCCTATGGCTACACCTTC. It encodes CASSLDRSYGYTF.

J is TRBJ1-5 and V is TRBV6-5; 9 bases line up with TRBD1. CDR3 length equals 14 residues. Germline CDR1 MNHEY, CDR2 SVGAGI. V was clipped by 5 bases and J by 4 bases; unmatched bases: 3. CDR3 sequence reads: CASSLGTGNQPQHF. CDR3 nucleotides: TGTGCCAGCAGTCTTGGGACAGGGAATCAGCCCCAGCATTTT.

The J gene is TRBJ2-7, the V gene TRBV6-5; TRBD2 agrees at 8 bases. After removal of 6 bases from V and 3 bases from J, the junction contained 10 bases not matched to a gene. Germline values: CDR1 MNHEY, CDR2 SVGAGI. The CDR3 spans 15 residues. The CDR3 sequence is CASRNVGRANYEQYF. CDR3 sequence (DNA): TGTGCCAGCAGAAACGTCGGGAGGGCGAACTACGAGCAGTACTTC.